These 20 T cell receptor beta chains came from one sample sequenced in a study of blood T cells in healthy people across ages. A second PCR of about 7 to 11 cycles used a sample-barcoded 5' primer and a J-beta primer mix. Each CDR3 protein gets one entry after TCRdb re-called the 5' RACE reads with MiXCR. The sample lists around 1,000,000 distinct CDR3 sequences; under 30% were seen once. These records were also assigned to another study, of T cells of mothers and their children.

Sequencing input: blood. These receptors all stem from a girl aged 2 to 9 in good health.

J is TRBJ2-3 and V is TRBV5-6; D is perhaps TRBD2 (5 bases). Trimming took 3 bases from V and 6 from J, leaving 14 bases between them. Per the germline V gene, CDR1 is SGHDT and CDR2 is YYEEEE. The CDR3 is 14 residues long. The CDR3 is CASSYASGGDTQYF. In DNA, the CDR3 is TGTGCCAGCAGCTATGCCTCGGGCGGGGATACGCAGTATTTT.

The chain couples TRBV7-9 to TRBJ2-2; D ambiguous. This CDR3 is 14 amino acids long. Trimming stripped 5 bases from V and 6 bases from J, with 13 bases between. The germline V gene has CDR1 SEHNR and CDR2 FQNEAQ (reference sequence). DNA of the CDR3: TGTGCCAGCAGCCAATCTTCTTCTCCCGGGGAGCTGTTTTTT. Residues: CASSQSSSPGELFF.

The chain carries TRBV20-1 and TRBJ2-2, with D perhaps matching TRBD2 (7 bases). V lost 6 bases and J lost 0, with 17 bases in between. The CDR3 runs 16 residues. The germline CDR1 and CDR2 sequences are DFQATT and SNEGSKA (reference sequence). CDR3 in DNA: TGCAGTGCGGGGGGGCGACTAGCTGCGAACACCGGGGAGCTGTTTTTT. Translated: CSAGGRLAANTGELFF.

J is TRBJ1-2 and V is TRBV4-1; unclear D gene. Germline values: CDR1 MGHRA, CDR2 YSYEKL. The CDR3 spans 16 residues. V shed 0 bases and J shed 5 bases, with 16 bases lying between them. The CDR3, as DNA: TGCGCCAGCAGCCAAGAACCCGGCCCCTCCCTGTATGGCTACACCTTC. Encoded protein: CASSQEPGPSLYGYTF.

V is TRBV15 and J is TRBJ2-1; the match to TRBD2 covers 9 bases. Germline V CDR1 and CDR2: LNHNV, YYDKDF (reference sequence). The CDR3 covers 15 residues. V shed 3 bases, J shed 6 bases, and the junction held 6 bases outside the gene matches. CDR3 protein: CATSSRLAVLNEQFF. The DNA of the CDR3 is TGTGCCACCAGCAGCCGACTAGCGGTCCTCAATGAGCAGTTCTTC.

In its sample, this clonotype was seen many times. The chain couples TRBV7-6 to TRBJ1-1; tentative D call: TRBD1 (5 bases). The CDR3 is 14 residues long. CDR1 SGHVS and CDR2 FNYEAQ come from the germline V gene. V gave up 6 bases and J gave up 5 bases, with 16 bases separating them. The CDR3 loop is CASSFKGGQTEAFF. The CDR3 DNA sequence: TGTGCCAGCAGTTTCAAGGGAGGACAAACTGAAGCTTTCTTT.

The genes are TRBV12-3 or TRBV12-4 and TRBJ2-5, with D perhaps given as TRBD1 or TRBD2 (6 bases each). Trimming took 8 bases from V and 1 from J, leaving 17 bases between them. The CDR3 runs to 15 residues. The CDR3 DNA reads TGTGCCAGCGCCTCCCCAGGGGACTTCCAAGAGACCCAGTACTTC. It yields the protein CASASPGDFQETQYF.

V gene TRBV12-3 or TRBV12-4 combines with J gene TRBJ1-1; 9 bases align to TRBD1. CDR3 size: 16 residues. V dropped 5 bases and J dropped 1; count of bases not matched to a gene: 8. CDR3 coding DNA: TGTGCCAGCAGTCCCCTAGGGACAGGGAAGAACACTGAAGCTTTCTTT. This codes for CASSPLGTGKNTEAFF.

CDR3 coding DNA: TGCAGCGTTGAAAACGGAGCCAAAAACATTCAGTACTTC. Translating it yields CSVENGAKNIQYF. The chain links TRBV29-1 to TRBJ2-4; D unresolved. CDR1 and CDR2 from the germline V gene are SQVTM and ANQGSEA. V lost 2 bases to trimming and J lost 0 bases, with 5 bases between them. CDR3 size: 13 residues.

This chain connects TRBV4-1 to TRBJ1-5; the match to TRBD1 covers 7 bases. Germline-derived CDR1 and CDR2 are MGHRA and YSYEKL. The ends lost 2 bases at V and 4 bases at J; junction bases unmatched: 5. The CDR3 has 15 amino acids. The chain's CDR3 is CASSQMGQPNQPQHF. CDR3 DNA sequence: TGCGCCAGCAGCCAAATGGGACAGCCTAATCAGCCCCAGCATTTT.

The chain couples TRBV10-3 to TRBJ2-5; possibly TRBD1 for D (6 bases). This CDR3 has 12 amino acids. V gave up 6 bases and J gave up 2 bases, with 7 bases separating them. Germline loops: CDR1 ENHRY, CDR2 SYGVKD. The DNA of the CDR3 is TGTGCCATCAGAGGACAGCAAGAGACCCAGTACTTC. Translated, it gives CAIRGQQETQYF.

The genes are TRBV7-2 and TRBJ2-5, with 7 bases identical to TRBD2. The junction had 6 bases not matched to a gene; V was cut back by 4 bases and J by 4 bases. Germline loops: CDR1 SGHTA, CDR2 FQGNSA. The CDR3 totals 14 residues. DNA of the CDR3: TGTGCCAGCAGCTCTCGTAGGACTAGAGAGACCCAGTACTTC. This encodes CASSSRRTRETQYF. The full variable domain, in which reference TRBV7-2 and TRBJ2-5 provide the parts outside the CDR3, is GAGVSQSPSNKVTEKGKDVELRCDPISGHTALYWYRQSLGQGLEFLIYFQGNSAPDKSGLPSDRFSAERTGGSVSTLTIQRTQQEDSAVYLCASSSRRTRETQYFGPGTRLLVL.

The chain carries TRBV2 and TRBJ2-2; 9 positions match TRBD1. The CDR3 has 14 residues. V lost 6 bases to trimming and J lost 6 bases; unmatched junction nucleotides: 5. Germline CDR1 is SNHLY and CDR2 is FYNNEI. CDR3 sequence reads: CASRGTGKSGELFF. The CDR3 DNA reads TGTGCCAGCAGGGGGACAGGGAAGTCCGGGGAGCTGTTTTTT.

This chain uses TRBV5-1 with TRBJ2-7, with 9 bases lining up with TRBD2. Trimming at V came to 0 bases and at J to 2 bases, leaving 3 bases not matched to a gene. The CDR3 has 15 residues. CDR1 is SGHRS, CDR2 YFSETQ, per germline. CDR3 nucleotides: TGCGCCAGCAGCTTGGTGGGCGGGAGGGCCTACGAGCAGTACTTC. Translating gives CASSLVGGRAYEQYF.

The CDR3 sequence: CASSYQIGTYEQYF. The CDR3 DNA follows: TGTGCCAGCAGTTATCAGATCGGGACCTACGAGCAGTACTTC. The chain employs TRBV6-6 and TRBJ2-1; possible D gene TRBD2, 5 bases. Near its end, the DNA agrees better with TRBJ2-7, so the J call may be wrong. CDR3 size: 14 residues. Looked up from germline, CDR1 is MNHNY and CDR2 is SVGAGI (reference sequence).

The rearrangement joins TRBV12-3 or TRBV12-4 to TRBJ1-1; D is undetermined. Between the trimmed V and J ends, which lost 2 bases and 1 base, there was a span of 11 bases. This CDR3 region has 15 residues. The CDR3, as DNA: TGTGCCAGCAGTTTATGGACCTTTAAGAACACTGAAGCTTTCTTT. It yields the protein CASSLWTFKNTEAFF.

The chain has TRBV20-1 and TRBJ2-1; D unclear. This CDR3 spans 17 amino acids. Trimming removed 6 bases at V and 7 bases at J, with 28 bases between. CDR1 DFQATT and CDR2 SNEGSKA come from the germline V gene (reference sequence). CDR3 region: CSAKKIGRNPPQNEQFF. CDR3 nucleotide sequence: TGCAGTGCCAAAAAGATAGGCCGGAATCCCCCTCAGAATGAGCAGTTCTTC.

At least ten counts were recorded for this clonotype. The chain employs TRBV7-3 and TRBJ2-5; unclear D gene. The CDR3 extends over 15 amino acids. V was cut by 5 bases and J by 5 bases, with 18 bases left in between. Germline-derived CDR1 and CDR2 are SGHTA and FQGTGA. In DNA form, the CDR3 reads TGTGCCAGCAGCCTCCCGCTGGACGGGTCGGAGACCCAGTACTTC. Its protein is CASSLPLDGSETQYF.

The CDR3 bases are TGCAGCGTTGCCGGGACAGAGAAAAACATTCAGTACTTC. The encoded protein is CSVAGTEKNIQYF. This rearrangement joins TRBV29-1 to TRBJ2-4, with 7 bases fitting TRBD1. The CDR3 has 13 residues. Germline loops: CDR1 SQVTM, CDR2 ANQGSEA. The V segment lost 4 bases and the J segment 4 bases; nucleotides outside the gene matches: 4.

V gene TRBV29-1 combines with J gene TRBJ1-1, with D possibly matching TRBD1 (5 bases). Per germline, CDR1 SQVTM and CDR2 ANQGSEA. The CDR3 extends over 13 amino acids. Trimming shortened V by 3 bases and J by 8 bases, and 16 bases separated the two germline ends. The chain's CDR3 is CSVEGLSVEEAFF. For the CDR3, the DNA is TGCAGCGTTGAGGGGCTTAGTGTAGAAGAAGCTTTCTTT.